These T cell receptor beta chains were read from a single sample in a study of blood T cell repertoires in COVID-19. The table came from immunoSEQ multiplex PCR; TCRdb's copy has only in-frame clones and leaves some out. The profile shows some 320,000 clones, 85% to 95% of them singletons. The sequencing input was PBMCs or T cells enriched from blood (not recorded which). These TCRs come from a woman aged 30 to 39 who had been exposed to COVID-19. The CDR3 runs from the conserved cysteine through the conserved F or W. Fields, in order: clone size, V gene, J gene, CDR3 protein. Only some rows state a clone size, as once, few, many or a class for expanded clones.

abundance: few; v_gene: TRBV29-1; j_gene: TRBJ1-4; CDR3aa: CSVTQATNEKLFF
abundance: .; v_gene: TRBV2; j_gene: TRBJ2-2; CDR3aa: CASTPKRGQGRSSTGELFF
abundance: .; v_gene: TRBV18; j_gene: TRBJ2-5; CDR3aa: CASSLQQASEETQYF
abundance: .; v_gene: TRBV2; j_gene: TRBJ2-3; CDR3aa: CASGPDRTHTDTQYF
abundance: .; v_gene: TRBV12-5; j_gene: TRBJ1-3; CDR3aa: CASARGARNTIYF
abundance: .; v_gene: TRBV7-9; j_gene: TRBJ1-3; CDR3aa: CASSLAVAVGGGNTIYF
abundance: .; v_gene: TRBV5-4; j_gene: TRBJ2-7; CDR3aa: CASSSTTGFSYEQYF
abundance: .; v_gene: TRBV9; j_gene: TRBJ1-2; CDR3aa: CASSVVPGSSPYGYTF
abundance: .; v_gene: TRBV19; j_gene: TRBJ1-2; CDR3aa: CASSIEGTGGYGYTF
abundance: .; v_gene: TRBV18; j_gene: TRBJ2-2; CDR3aa: CASSPPGQGVNTGELFF
abundance: .; v_gene: TRBV12-5; j_gene: TRBJ1-5; CDR3aa: CASGSSNQPQHF
abundance: .; v_gene: TRBV27; j_gene: TRBJ1-1; CDR3aa: CASSLITGRNTEAFF
abundance: .; v_gene: TRBV3-1/TRBV3-2; j_gene: TRBJ1-5; CDR3aa: CASSQGGLNNQPQHF